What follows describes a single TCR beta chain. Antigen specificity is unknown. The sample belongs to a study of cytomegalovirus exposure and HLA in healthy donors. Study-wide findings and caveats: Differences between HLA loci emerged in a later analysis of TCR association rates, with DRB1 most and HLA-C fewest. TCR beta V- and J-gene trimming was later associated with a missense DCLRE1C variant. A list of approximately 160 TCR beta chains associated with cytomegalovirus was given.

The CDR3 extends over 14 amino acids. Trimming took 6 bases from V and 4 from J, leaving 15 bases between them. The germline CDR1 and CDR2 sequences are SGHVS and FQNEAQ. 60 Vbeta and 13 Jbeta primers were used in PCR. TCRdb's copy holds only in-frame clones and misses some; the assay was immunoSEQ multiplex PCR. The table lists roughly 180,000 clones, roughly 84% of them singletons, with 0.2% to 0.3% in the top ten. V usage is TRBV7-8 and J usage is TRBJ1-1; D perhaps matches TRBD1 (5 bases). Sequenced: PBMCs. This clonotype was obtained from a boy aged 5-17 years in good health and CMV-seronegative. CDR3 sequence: CASRIGGISTEAFF. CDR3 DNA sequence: TGTGCCAGCAGGATTGGGGGGATCTCCACTGAAGCTTTCTTT. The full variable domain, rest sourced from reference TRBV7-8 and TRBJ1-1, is GAGVSQSPRYKVAKRGQDVALRCDPISGHVSLFWYQQALGQGPEFLTYFQNEAQLDKSGLPSDRFFAERPEGSVSTLKIQRTQQEDSAVYLCASRIGGISTEAFFGQGTRLTVV.